This TCR beta chain comes out of a study of blood T cell repertoires in COVID-19. V was cut by 1 base and J by 0 bases, with 11 bases left in between. Looked up from germline, CDR1 is SGDLS and CDR2 is YYNGEE. The CDR3 runs to 16 residues. Authors' data handling: Amplification of reference gene primers provided the estimated nucleated cell counts. Here immunoSEQ multiplex PCR was the method, and the copy in TCRdb shows in-frame clones only, minus some. The V and J calls and clone size are taken from that table; D and trimming were inferred from the DNA. The table shows about 260,000 clones, with more than 75% occurring only once.

The origin of this receptor is a woman aged 45 to 65 with acute or convalescent COVID-19. Sequenced sample: peripheral blood. This chain joins TRBV9 and TRBJ2-1, with D unclear. The CDR3: CASSVSRANSYNEQFF. CDR3 sequence (DNA): TGTGCCAGCAGCGTATCTCGCGCCAACTCCTACAATGAGCAGTTCTTC.